Below, one TCR beta chain is given with its context. Its antigen is not yet known. It has no much larger one-base neighbor in the sample; base qualities were not kept. The method was the immunoSEQ multiplex PCR assay. The table comes from immuneACCESS by way of TCRdb, which keeps in-frame sequences with V and J called. Part of the clones is missing from these tables; in studies checked, under half for an unresolved V gene and the rest for unknown reasons. Present in this sample are 25,000 to 35,000 clones, approximately 80% of which were seen just once. The ten largest clonotypes hold 5.8% of the sample. These data originate in a study of Siglec-9 on CD8 T cells in melanoma (dated by TCRdb to between 2019 and 2020). With regard to the full study: In this study, researchers looked at how Siglec-9 is expressed on CD8+ T cells and what Siglec-9 does to regulate T cells within the melanoma tumor microenvironment.

As encoded in the germline V gene (reference sequence), CDR1 is LNHDA while CDR2 is SQIVND. The V end loses 8 bases and the J end loses 3 bases, and a stretch of 17 bases separates them. From the cysteine through the valine, the CDR3 covers 14 amino acids. Only CDR3 DNA is held: 42 bases, read in frame from base 1. What the work shows at the level of the full study, not this receptor alone: According to the report, an effector memory CD8+ T-cell subset that seemed to build up inside melanoma tumors was both marked and regulated by Siglec-9.

Sequenced material: Siglec-9- CD8+ T cells sorted from blood. The sample's cell subset or site label, decoded: CD8 T cells lacking Siglec-9. This clonotype originated in a human donor in good health. The chain is made from TRBV19 and TRBJ2-7; the D gene lacks a confident call. The CDR3 here reads CASSFAAGDYEQYV. The sequence in DNA is TGTGCCAGTTCCTTCGCGGCAGGAGACTACGAGCAGTACGTC.